This TCR beta chain appears in the sequencing data of a study of CD8 T cells in ankylosing spondylitis. Broader study findings: Characteristic of ankylosing spondylitis blood, it appeared, was a TCR beta motif comprising roughly eight highly homologous variants.

The sample holds a few counts of this clonotype. Its antigen is still unknown. V was cut by 0 bases and J by 1 base, with 18 bases left in between. There are 18 residues in the CDR3. The germline V gene has CDR1 LGHNA and CDR2 YSLEER. TCRdb recomputed calls from the 5' RACE reads with MiXCR, one row per CDR3 protein. Here the sample spans about 840,000 distinct CDR3 sequences, 10% to 15% being singletons. This sequence was found in a male donor with ankylosing spondylitis. This chain links TRBV4-3 with TRBJ1-2; perhaps TRBD1 as D (5 bases). Sequenced material: blood, either unsorted or a sorted T cell fraction (not recorded which). CDR3 region: CASSQEGTDHYFNYGYTF. In nucleotides, the CDR3 is TGCGCCAGCAGCCAAGAAGGGACTGACCACTACTTTAACTATGGCTACACCTTC.